Given below is one TCR beta chain in context. No antigen is known for it. V was trimmed by 6 bases and J by 4 bases, leaving 13 bases between them. The CDR3 is 14 residues long. Germline values: CDR1 SGHTA, CDR2 FQGNSA. This PCR relied on a set of 60 Vbeta primers and 13 Jbeta primers. Clones were read by immunoSEQ multiplex PCR, and TCRdb kept only the in-frame ones, dropping some. The sample consists of over 150,000 clones, about 80% of them appearing once. The sample is drawn from a study of cytomegalovirus exposure and HLA in healthy donors. Study-wide points: Researchers reportedly found TCR beta sequences accurately predicted most subjects' HLA-A and HLA-B alleles. The study carried out a later analysis of TCR beta sequences. It associated around 17,000 of them with specific HLA alleles at a false discovery rate of 0.05. TCR beta V- and J-gene trimming was later associated with a missense DCLRE1C variant. An analysis was carried out later, and it reportedly showed fewer N-insertions in an Asian-associated ancestry cluster than the approximately 670-donor mean.

V gene TRBV7-2 combines with J gene TRBJ1-5, with a weak D call TRBD1 (6 bases). The origin of this receptor is a woman aged 45-65 years in good health and CMV-seropositive. Sequencing was carried out using PBMCs. The chain's CDR3 is CASSFKGVNQPQHF. The CDR3 DNA follows: TGTGCCAGCAGTTTTAAGGGGGTAAATCAGCCCCAGCATTTT. The complete variable domain, with remaining parts taken from reference TRBV7-2 and TRBJ1-5, reads GAGVSQSPSNKVTEKGKDVELRCDPISGHTALYWYRQSLGQGLEFLIYFQGNSAPDKSGLPSDRFSAERTGGSVSTLTIQRTQQEDSAVYLCASSFKGVNQPQHFGDGTRLSIL.